This T cell receptor beta chain was documented in a study of CD8+CD57+ T cells in acquired aplastic anemia. About the research overall: Sorted cells (CD4+ and CD8+) yielded DNA amounts that averaged roughly 3.5 ug. Study observations and caveats: Controls and patients did not differ significantly in CD8+ Simpson's diversity. Found in both controls and patients were around 29 CD8+ CDR3 sequences.

The CDR3 runs 12 residues. CDR1 and CDR2 (germline): SGDLS, YYNGEE. Between the trimmed V and J ends, which lost 3 bases and 9 bases, there was a span of 10 bases. The template for TCR beta VDJ and CDR3 sequence profiling was genomic DNA. One entry per CDR3 protein, called by TCRdb with MiXCR from the reads. The sample yields around 200,000 distinct CDR3 sequences, approximately 52% seen once. The sequenced patients had an expansion of CD8+CD57+ cells seen by flow cytometry. All patients had severe acquired aplastic anemia. In this sample, this clonotype turned up many times. Its target is unknown. The receptor was isolated from a human donor with aplastic anemia. The chain links TRBV9 to TRBJ2-1; no clear D gene. The sequenced sample consisted of sorted CD4+, CD8+, or CD8+CD57+ T cells (not recorded which) from PBMCs. CDR3 nucleotides: TGTGCCAGCAGCGCCGACTGGGGTGAGCAGTTCTTC. Translated, it gives CASSADWGEQFF. The full variable domain, with the rest looked up from reference TRBV9 and TRBJ2-1, is DSGVTQTPKHLITATGQRVTLRCSPRSGDLSVYWYQQSLDQGLQFLIQYYNGEERAKGNILERFSAQQFPDLHSELNLSSLELGDSALYFCASSADWGEQFFGPGTRLTVL.